The 27 T cell receptor beta chains presented below share a single source sample, sequenced in a study of PD-L1 blockade in urothelial cancer. Some clones are missing from TCRdb's copy, which holds only in-frame ones; the method was immunoSEQ multiplex PCR. The sample yields around 68,000 clones, 75% to 90% seen once. Time point of the sample: pretreatment peripheral blood. The specimen was PBMCs, collected around atezolizumab (anti-PD-L1) treatment. These receptors all stem from a man between 65 and 85 years old with urothelial cancer.

The chain couples TRBV5-1 to TRBJ2-3, with 11 bases matching TRBD1. The CDR3 is 16 amino acids. Germline V gene data show CDR1 as SGHRS and CDR2 as YFSETQ. J was trimmed by 2 bases and V by 4 bases; bases with no gene match: 6. The CDR3 region has the DNA TGCGCCAGCAGCCGAGGGACAGGGGGAAACACAGATACGCAGTATTTT. Encoded protein: CASSRGTGGNTDTQYF.

The chain employs TRBV15 and TRBJ2-7, with TRBD1 matching over 7 bases. V gave up 4 bases and J gave up 1 base; unmatched junction bases: 7. The CDR3 has 15 amino acids. From germline, CDR1 is LNHNV and CDR2 YYDKDF (reference sequence). The CDR3 DNA reads TGTGCCACCAGCAACGACAGGGAAGGATCCTACGAGCAGTACTTC. Amino acid sequence: CATSNDREGSYEQYF.

This chain joins TRBV2 and TRBJ2-7, with TRBD1 matching 8 bases. The CDR3 has 14 amino acids. CDR1 is SNHLY and CDR2 is FYNNEI in the germline V gene. J lost 5 bases, V lost 4 bases, and 7 bases had no gene match. The CDR3 DNA is TGTGCCAGCAGTGTGGACAGGGAGAGGGACGAGCAGTACTTC. This translates into CASSVDRERDEQYF.

This clone showed up just a few times. CDR3: CASSDPAGLNTGELFF. Here the CDR3 DNA reads TGTGCCAGCAGTGATCCAGCGGGACTGAACACCGGGGAGCTGTTTTTT. This chain connects TRBV6-1 to TRBJ2-2; 7 bases fit TRBD2. The ends lost 3 bases at V and 1 base at J; junction bases unmatched: 5. Germline assignment: CDR1 MNHNS and CDR2 SASEGT. This CDR3 has 16 amino acids.

This clone was seen a handful of times. The chain links TRBV4-3 to TRBJ1-2; D remains ambiguous. Germline-derived CDR1 and CDR2 are LGHNA and YSLEER. The V and J ends lost 0 bases and 4 bases respectively, with 9 bases between them. This CDR3 has 14 amino acids. For the CDR3, the DNA is TGCGCCAGCAGCCAAGAGGCCAGATCCTATGGCTACACCTTC. Translated: CASSQEARSYGYTF.

The J gene is TRBJ1-5, the V gene TRBV6-1, with D perhaps matching TRBD1 (6 bases). This CDR3 comprises 13 residues. V lost 6 bases and J lost 9, with 15 bases in between. CDR1 and CDR2 (germline): MNHNS, SASEGT. The CDR3 sequence: CASREQGIPPQHF. The DNA for the CDR3 is TGTGCCAGCAGGGAACAGGGAATCCCGCCCCAGCATTTT.

The rearrangement joins TRBV13 to TRBJ2-2, with D perhaps matching TRBD1 (5 bases). This CDR3 region has 17 residues. Germline V gene sequence: CDR1 PRHDT, CDR2 FYEKMQ (reference sequence). V lost 5 bases and J lost 0, with 16 bases in between. The CDR3 loop reads CASSPWGRSANTGELFF. The CDR3 nucleotides are TGTGCCAGCAGCCCGTGGGGCAGGAGCGCGAACACCGGGGAGCTGTTTTTT.

For this clone: This may arise from a read error, as a much more abundant clone is one base away. The chain carries TRBV6-5 and TRBJ2-1, with 13 nucleotides matching TRBD2. Germline CDR1 is MNHEY and CDR2 is SVGAGI. This CDR3 is built from 14 residues. V shed 6 bases, J shed 6 bases, and the junction held 2 bases outside the gene matches. CDR3 sequence (DNA): TGTGCCAGCAGACGGACTAGCGGGGGCAATGAGCAGTTCTTC. Translating gives CASRRTSGGNEQFF.

This chain connects TRBV5-6 to TRBJ2-2; possible D gene TRBD1, 6 bases. V lost 5 bases and J lost 0, with 11 bases in between. The CDR3 contains 15 residues. Germline V gives CDR1 SGHDT, CDR2 YYEEEE. Here the CDR3 reads CASSPDSTNTGELFF. For the CDR3, the DNA is TGTGCCAGCAGTCCGGACAGTACGAACACCGGGGAGCTGTTTTTT. Full variable domain (rest looked up from reference TRBV5-6 and TRBJ2-2): DAGVTQSPTHLIKTRGQQVTLRCSPKSGHDTVSWYQQALGQGPQFIFQYYEEEERQRGNFPDRFSGHQFPNYSSELNVNALLLGDSALYLCASSPDSTNTGELFFGEGSRLTVL.

The genes are TRBV15 and TRBJ2-7; a weak D match, TRBD2 (6 bases). Per the germline V gene, CDR1 is LNHNV and CDR2 is YYDKDF (reference sequence). V was pared by 1 base and J by 7 bases, with 26 bases between. The CDR3 sequence is 18 residues long. As DNA, the CDR3 is TGTGCCACCAGCAGAGGTGGGGGGAACAACATTCTTACGGGGGAGCAGTACTTC. Protein sequence: CATSRGGGNNILTGEQYF. Full variable domain (remainder filled in from reference TRBV15 and TRBJ2-7): DAMVIQNPRYQVTQFGKPVTLSCSQTLNHNVMYWYQQKSSQAPKLLFHYYDKDFNNEADTPDNFQSRRPNTSFCFLDIRSPGLGDTAMYLCATSRGGGNNILTGEQYFGPGTRLTVT.

This rearrangement joins TRBV6-1 to TRBJ2-1; the D gene is possibly TRBD2 (6 bases). Germline-derived CDR1 and CDR2 are MNHNS and SASEGT. V lost 0 bases and J 11 bases, leaving 14 bases between the germline ends. The CDR3 runs to 14 residues. The CDR3 loop reads CASSEATRGYQQFF. The CDR3, as DNA: TGTGCCAGCAGTGAAGCCACTCGGGGGTACCAGCAGTTCTTC.

The chain is built from TRBV2 and TRBJ1-3, with D possibly TRBD1 on 6 matching bases. CDR1 is SNHLY and CDR2 is FYNNEI in the germline V gene. The CDR3 is 15 residues long. V gave up 2 bases and J gave up 2 bases, with 10 bases separating them. In DNA form, the CDR3 reads TGTGCCAGCAGTGAAATCGAGGGGGCTGGAAACACCATATATTTT. This translates into CASSEIEGAGNTIYF.

V gene TRBV2 combines with J gene TRBJ1-1; D is ambiguous. V gave up 3 bases and J gave up 0 bases, with 5 bases separating them. The germline CDR1 and CDR2 sequences are SNHLY and FYNNEI. The CDR3 loop spans 13 amino acids. CDR3 DNA: TGTGCCAGCAGTGAGGAGATGAACACTGAAGCTTTCTTT. Its protein product is CASSEEMNTEAFF.

The gene calls are TRBV27 and TRBJ1-1; no clear D. This CDR3 has 13 amino acids. Trimming cost V 3 bases and J 2 bases, with 7 bases left between them. Germline CDR1 reads MNHEY; CDR2 reads SMNVEV (reference sequence). The DNA of the CDR3 is TGTGCCAGCAGTTTCGACATCAACACTGAAGCTTTCTTT. Protein: CASSFDINTEAFF.

J is TRBJ2-3 and V is TRBV6-1; TRBD1 agrees at 9 bases. CDR3 size: 13 residues. Germline assignment: CDR1 MNHNS and CDR2 SASEGT. V trimming: 6 bases; J trimming: 6 bases; junction bases outside the gene matches: 4. The CDR3: CASSGTGLDTQYF. CDR3 nucleotides: TGTGCCAGCAGCGGGACAGGGCTTGATACGCAGTATTTT.

The chain employs TRBV6-1 and TRBJ2-7; D remains ambiguous. The length of the CDR3 is 14 residues. Germline lookup yields CDR1 MNHNS and CDR2 SASEGT. Between the trimmed V and J ends, which lost 2 bases and 0 bases, there was a span of 8 bases. The DNA for the CDR3 is TGTGCCAGCAGTGAATCAACGGGCTCCTACGAGCAGTACTTC. Translated, it gives CASSESTGSYEQYF.

The chain has TRBV27 and TRBJ2-3; 9 nucleotides agree with TRBD2. This CDR3 contains 16 residues. Germline CDR1 reads MNHEY; CDR2 reads SMNVEV (reference sequence). V shed 6 bases and J 2 bases; nucleotides not matched to a gene: 9. The CDR3: CASRSRLAESTDTQYF. The CDR3 DNA is TGTGCCAGCAGATCGCGACTAGCGGAATCCACAGATACGCAGTATTTT.

This clone was detected a few times. V gene TRBV27 combines with J gene TRBJ2-5; D might be TRBD2 (5 bases). Germline loops: CDR1 MNHEY, CDR2 SMNVEV (reference sequence). The CDR3 is made up of 14 amino acids. The V end was cut by 5 bases, the J end by 3 bases, with 13 bases between. DNA of the CDR3: TGTGCCAGCAGTGGTAGTATGGGAGAAGAGACCCAGTACTTC. This codes for CASSGSMGEETQYF.

This chain links TRBV19 with TRBJ2-3; maybe TRBD2 (6 bases). V was shortened by 1 base and J by 4 bases, with 9 bases between the two germline ends. Germline CDR1 and CDR2: LNHDA and SQIVND (reference sequence). This CDR3 has 14 residues. The CDR3 reads CASSIAGVPDTQYF. CDR3 nucleotide sequence: TGTGCCAGTAGTATAGCGGGAGTACCAGATACGCAGTATTTT.

This chain joins TRBV4-3 and TRBJ1-4; D remains ambiguous. Germline V gene sequence: CDR1 LGHNA, CDR2 YSLEER. Trimming stripped 1 base from V and 4 bases from J, with 10 bases between. The CDR3 runs to 15 residues. The CDR3 coding sequence is TGCGCCAGCAGCCAAGGCGCTGTGTATAATGAAAAACTGTTTTTT. This translates into CASSQGAVYNEKLFF.

Concerning this clone: At one end the junction does not follow the germline gene, possibly because of a read error. The V gene is TRBV6-1, the J gene TRBJ2-7, with 11 positions matching TRBD2. CDR1 MNHNS and CDR2 SASEGT come from the germline V gene. CDR3 length equals 16 residues. The CDR3: CAGSEAVAGGPYEQYF. In DNA, the CDR3 is TGTGCCGGCAGTGAAGCGGTAGCGGGAGGGCCCTACGAGCAGTACTTC.

The V and J genes are TRBV30 and TRBJ1-2, with D possibly TRBD1 on 6 matching bases. The CDR3 is 14 residues long. The germline V gene has CDR1 GTSNPN and CDR2 SVGIG (reference sequence). The germline V and J ends were trimmed by 5 bases and 8 bases, with 21 bases remaining between them. The DNA of the CDR3 is TGTGCCTGGGTCCTTTGGGGCAGGGGTGGCGGCTACACCTTC. As protein: CAWVLWGRGGGYTF.

The J gene is TRBJ2-2, the V gene TRBV10-3; 10 bases align to TRBD1. The J segment lost 5 bases and the V segment lost 0 bases, leaving 6 bases of the junction unmatched. CDR1 is ENHRY, CDR2 SYGVKD, per germline. The CDR3 is 17 amino acids. DNA for the CDR3: TGTGCCATCAGTGAGTCTGCCGGGACAGGGGAAACCGGGGAGCTGTTTTTT. Protein sequence: CAISESAGTGETGELFF.

The gene calls are TRBV27 and TRBJ2-7, with 8 bases aligning to TRBD1. V shed 7 bases, J shed 3 bases, and the junction held 5 bases outside the gene matches. This CDR3 contains 13 residues. Germline CDR1 is MNHEY and CDR2 is SMNVEV (reference sequence). The CDR3 spells CASMGTGHYEQYF. The CDR3 DNA follows: TGTGCCAGCATGGGGACAGGACACTACGAGCAGTACTTC.

This clone was seen only a few times. The J gene is TRBJ2-7, the V gene TRBV2, with 7 bases identical to TRBD1. Unmatched junction bases numbered 6, after V lost 6 bases and J lost 1 base. The CDR3 runs 14 residues. Germline CDR1 and CDR2: SNHLY and FYNNEI. CDR3: CASRRTGGSYEQYF. The CDR3 DNA reads TGTGCCAGCAGGAGGACAGGAGGATCCTACGAGCAGTACTTC.

V usage is TRBV6-7 and J usage is TRBJ2-5; the match to TRBD2 covers 12 bases. The J call may not be correct, given that the DNA end is closer to TRBJ2-7. TRBV6-7 is treated as an ORF (open reading frame) with a function not yet certain. The CDR3 length is 13 residues. This CDR3 is CAHGLAGTYEQYF. For the CDR3, the DNA is TGTGCCCACGGACTAGCGGGAACCTACGAGCAGTACTTC.

This clone has a handful of counts. The V and J genes are TRBV4-1 and TRBJ1-4, with TRBD1 as a possible D gene (6 bases). This CDR3 comprises 16 residues. V was clipped by 2 bases and J by 8 bases, with 18 bases between them. The V gene's germline CDR1 is MGHRA and CDR2 YSYEKL. Here the CDR3 reads CASSQNRQVSGEKLFF. The CDR3 DNA is TGCGCCAGCAGCCAAAACCGACAGGTTTCAGGAGAAAAACTGTTTTTT.